The next 13 T cell receptor beta chains were all read from a single sample in a study of blood T cell repertoires in COVID-19. Repertoires were generated with immunoSEQ multiplex PCR, while TCRdb's copy carries only in-frame clones and drops some. The repertoire has roughly 66,000 clones, about 90% of them found once; the top ten carry about 7.9%. The sample comprised peripheral blood. The origin of the receptors is a human donor in a cohort sampled during active COVID-19.

The gene calls are TRBV3-1 (or the pseudogene TRBV3-2) and TRBJ1-4; 7 bases map to TRBD1. This CDR3 has 16 amino acids. Per the germline V gene, CDR1 is LGHDT and CDR2 is YNNKEL (reference sequence). The ends lost 3 bases at V and 5 bases at J; junction bases unmatched: 9. CDR3 nucleotides: TGTGCCAGCAGCCACCCCGGGACAGTGCAGAATGAAAAACTGTTTTTT. It yields the protein CASSHPGTVQNEKLFF.

J is TRBJ1-2 and V is TRBV6-2 or TRBV6-3, with 7 bases lining up with TRBD1. The CDR3 runs 16 residues. V shed 4 bases and J 2 bases; nucleotides not matched to a gene: 10. Germline values: CDR1 MNHEY, CDR2 SVGEGT. The CDR3 DNA is TGTGCCAGCAGTTTGACACCGACAGGGCGGAACTATGGCTACACCTTC. It is translated as CASSLTPTGRNYGYTF.

The CDR3 sequence: CASSRTSGGHYNEQFF. CDR3 in DNA: TGTGCCAGCAGCCGGACTAGCGGGGGACACTACAATGAGCAGTTCTTC. J is TRBJ2-1 and V is TRBV5-4; 13 bases fit TRBD2. In germline, CDR1 is SGHNT, CDR2 YYREEE (reference sequence). This CDR3 spans 16 amino acids. The J segment lost 3 bases and the V segment lost 4 bases, leaving 4 bases of the junction unmatched.

The CDR3 region is CANQRDLTDTQYF. CDR3 DNA sequence: TGTGCCAACCAACGGGACTTAACAGATACGCAGTATTTT. The chain joins TRBV6-6 to TRBJ2-3, with a weak D call TRBD2 (6 bases). The germline V and J ends were trimmed by 10 bases and 3 bases, with 14 bases remaining between them. The CDR3 spans 13 residues. Germline lookup yields CDR1 MNHNY and CDR2 SVGAGI (reference sequence).

The gene calls are TRBV7-9 and TRBJ2-2; 7 nucleotides match TRBD2. CDR1 SEHNR and CDR2 FQNEAQ come from the germline V gene (reference sequence). This CDR3 contains 13 residues. V dropped 7 bases and J dropped 5; count of bases not matched to a gene: 4. This CDR3 reads CASTPAGTGELFF. The CDR3 bases are TGTGCCAGCACACCAGCGGGGACCGGGGAGCTGTTTTTT.

CDR3 sequence: CASSHRTSGGASDTQYF. In DNA, the CDR3 is TGCGCCAGCAGCCACAGGACTAGCGGGGGGGCGTCAGATACGCAGTATTTT. The chain joins TRBV5-1 to TRBJ2-3, with 15 bases identical to TRBD2. The CDR3 spans 17 residues. The germline V gene encodes CDR1 SGHRS and CDR2 YFSETQ. The ends lost 4 bases at V and 4 bases at J; junction bases unmatched: 7.

The J gene is TRBJ2-7, the V gene TRBV19, with a possible D match to TRBD2 (5 bases). The germline V and J ends were trimmed by 3 bases and 2 bases, with 8 bases remaining between them. The germline V gene encodes CDR1 LNHDA and CDR2 SQIVND (reference sequence). The CDR3 is 13 residues long. The CDR3 sequence: CASSIGVPYEQYF. The CDR3 DNA is TGTGCCAGTAGTATCGGGGTCCCCTACGAGCAGTACTTC.

The chain is built from TRBV5-4 and TRBJ2-1; no clear D gene. The germline V gene has CDR1 SGHNT and CDR2 YYREEE (reference sequence). The CDR3 covers 15 residues. V was clipped by 0 bases and J by 4 bases, with 11 bases between them. DNA of the CDR3: TGTGCCAGCAGCTTGGGCGCGAGTTCTTACAATGAGCAGTTCTTC. Its translation: CASSLGASSYNEQFF.

The rearrangement links TRBV7-3 to TRBJ2-6, with 7 bases identical to TRBD1. Germline V gene data show CDR1 as SGHTA and CDR2 as FQGTGA. With 5 bases clipped from V and 4 bases from J, the junction kept 5 bases outside the gene matches. The CDR3 has 15 amino acids. CDR3: CASSDRQGGANVLTF. The CDR3, as DNA: TGTGCCAGCAGCGACCGACAGGGAGGGGCCAACGTCCTGACTTTC. The whole variable domain, remainder taken from reference TRBV7-3 and TRBJ2-6, is GAGVSQTPSNKVTEKGKYVELRCDPISGHTALYWYRQSLGQGPEFLIYFQGTGAADDSGLPNDRFFAVRPEGSVSTLKIQRTERGDSAVYLCASSDRQGGANVLTFGAGSRLTVL.

V and J are TRBV3-1 (or the pseudogene TRBV3-2) and TRBJ2-3; D is uncertain. V lost 4 bases and J 1 base, leaving 15 bases between the germline ends. In germline, CDR1 is LGHDT, CDR2 YNNKEL (reference sequence). CDR3 length equals 16 residues. The CDR3 DNA sequence: TGTGCCAGCAGCCGACCGGGTGTATTCGGCACAGATACGCAGTATTTT. It encodes CASSRPGVFGTDTQYF.

This clone was counted once. V gene TRBV11-2 combines with J gene TRBJ2-1, with 8 bases fitting TRBD1. CDR1 and CDR2 (germline): SGHAT, FQNNGV. The V segment lost 6 bases and the J segment 5 bases; nucleotides outside the gene matches: 9. The CDR3 contains 15 residues. The CDR3 coding sequence is TGTGCCAGCAGTCTGGACAGGGCAGTTAACAATGAGCAGTTCTTC. Translation: CASSLDRAVNNEQFF. Filled out from reference TRBV11-2 and TRBJ2-1, the complete variable domain reads EAGVAQSPRYKIIEKRQSVAFWCNPISGHATLYWYQQILGQGPKLLIQFQNNGVVDDSQLPKDRFSAERLKGVDSTLKIQPAKLEDSAVYLCASSLDRAVNNEQFFGPGTRLTVL.

This clone was seen once. CDR3 residues: CASSLDLAGGTDTQYF. The CDR3 DNA is TGTGCCAGCAGCTTGGATTTAGCGGGGGGCACAGATACGCAGTATTTT. The genes are TRBV5-5 and TRBJ2-3; 9 nucleotides match TRBD2. Trimming removed 0 bases from V and 1 base from J; junction bases left unmatched: 3. This CDR3 is 16 amino acids long. The germline gives CDR1 SGHKS, CDR2 YYEKEE (reference sequence).

V is TRBV18 and J is TRBJ1-1; 8 bases map to TRBD1. The CDR3 is made up of 13 amino acids. The trim removed 8 bases at V and 2 bases at J, leaving 4 bases unmatched. The germline gives CDR1 KGHSH, CDR2 LQKENI. The CDR3, as DNA: TGTGCCAGCACCGACAGGGGTAACACTGAAGCTTTCTTT. This gives the protein CASTDRGNTEAFF.